These T cell receptor beta chains were read from a single sample in a study of T cells in Graves' hyperthyroidism and ophthalmopathy. TCRdb re-derived calls from the multiplex PCR reads in MiXCR, one entry per CDR3 protein. Of about 340,000 distinct CDR3 sequences listed, 18% are singletons. The specimen sequenced was blood. These receptors originate from a woman aged 45-60 years with Graves' hyperthyroidism. Both conserved end residues are part of each CDR3. The D gene is left open where the match is weak.

TRBV5-1	TRBD1	TRBJ1-6	CASSLPGQVNTLHF
TRBV24-1	-	TRBJ1-2	CATSSGYGYTF
TRBV28	TRBD2	TRBJ2-5	CASSKTLAGGGETQYF
TRBV7-8	-	TRBJ2-5	CASSLGGSGVQETQYF
TRBV20-1	TRBD2	TRBJ2-7	CSARVSAGGYEQYF
TRBV20-1	-	TRBJ2-7	CSARDFSQTYEQYF
TRBV5-1	-	TRBJ2-3	CASSLERATDTQYF
TRBV5-1	-	TRBJ1-2	CASSLQGNYGYTF
TRBV7-9	TRBD2	TRBJ2-1	CASSSPRGGNEQFF
TRBV3-1	-	TRBJ2-5	CASMGLSETQYF
TRBV5-1	TRBD1	TRBJ1-1	CASSLDGTVSGGESEAFF
TRBV11-2	-	TRBJ1-1	CASSLAAETEAFF
TRBV30	-	TRBJ2-1	CAWSSGSEQFF